This T cell receptor beta chain emerged from a study of CD8+CD57+ T cells in acquired aplastic anemia. Turning to the study itself: Yields of DNA that came from sorted CD4+ and CD8+ cells averaged roughly 3.3 ug. Study findings and constraints: No significant difference in CD8+ Simpson's diversity was found between patients and controls. Patients and controls shared under 30 CD8+ CDR3 sequences, highly expressed in patients.

Profiling of TCR beta VDJ combinations and CDR3 sequences used genomic DNA as template. TCRdb re-called the reads with MiXCR, one entry per CDR3 protein. The sample yields fewer than 200,000 distinct CDR3 sequences, just under 65% seen once. In germline, CDR1 is ENHRY, CDR2 SYGVKD. V lost 0 bases and J 6 bases, leaving 9 bases between the germline ends. This CDR3 contains 14 residues. In regard to this clonotype: Antigen unknown.

This receptor was identified in a human donor in good health. The rearrangement uses TRBV10-3 and TRBJ2-1; D not resolved. The sequencing input was sorted CD4+, CD8+, or CD8+CD57+ T cells (not recorded which) from PBMCs. DNA for the CDR3: TGTGCCATCAGTGAGTCGATAGGCACCAATGAGCAGTTCTTC. As protein: CAISESIGTNEQFF.